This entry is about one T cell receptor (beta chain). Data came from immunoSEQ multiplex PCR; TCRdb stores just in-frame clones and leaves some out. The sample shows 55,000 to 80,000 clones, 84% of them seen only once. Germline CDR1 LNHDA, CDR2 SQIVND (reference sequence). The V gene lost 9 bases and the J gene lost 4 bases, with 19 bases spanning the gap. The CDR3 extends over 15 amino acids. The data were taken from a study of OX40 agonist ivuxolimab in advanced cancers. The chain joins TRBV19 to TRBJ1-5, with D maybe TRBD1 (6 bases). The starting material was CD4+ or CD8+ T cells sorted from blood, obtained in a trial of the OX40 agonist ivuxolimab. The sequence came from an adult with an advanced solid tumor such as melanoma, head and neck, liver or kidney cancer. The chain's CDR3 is CASRSQGGDNQPQHF. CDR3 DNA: TGTGCCAGCCGTTCACAGGGAGGAGATAATCAGCCCCAGCATTTT.